Included here is one T cell receptor (beta chain) sequence, with context. This sample is drawn from a study of blood T cell repertoires in COVID-19. Study details: Both acute and convalescent COVID-19 samples were obtained from the United States, Italy and Spain.

In the authors' workflow: Amplification of reference gene primers was used by the study to estimate nucleated cell counts. TCRdb's table, derived via immunoSEQ multiplex PCR, lists solely in-frame clones and lacks some. V and J calls and clone size are copied from that table; D and trimming were computed from the DNA. The sample consists of tens of thousands of clones, more than 75% of them appearing once. Sequenced input: peripheral blood. The TCR comes from a woman aged 60-75 years with acute or convalescent COVID-19.

CDR3 DNA: TGCAGCGTTGTATCGTCTACGAACTATGGCTACACCTTC. Amino acid sequence: CSVVSSTNYGYTF. V usage is TRBV29-1 and J usage is TRBJ1-2; D is ambiguous. The ends were cut back, 4 bases at V and 2 bases at J, with 11 bases in the middle. Germline V CDR1 and CDR2: SQVTM, ANQGSEA. The length of the CDR3 is 13 residues.